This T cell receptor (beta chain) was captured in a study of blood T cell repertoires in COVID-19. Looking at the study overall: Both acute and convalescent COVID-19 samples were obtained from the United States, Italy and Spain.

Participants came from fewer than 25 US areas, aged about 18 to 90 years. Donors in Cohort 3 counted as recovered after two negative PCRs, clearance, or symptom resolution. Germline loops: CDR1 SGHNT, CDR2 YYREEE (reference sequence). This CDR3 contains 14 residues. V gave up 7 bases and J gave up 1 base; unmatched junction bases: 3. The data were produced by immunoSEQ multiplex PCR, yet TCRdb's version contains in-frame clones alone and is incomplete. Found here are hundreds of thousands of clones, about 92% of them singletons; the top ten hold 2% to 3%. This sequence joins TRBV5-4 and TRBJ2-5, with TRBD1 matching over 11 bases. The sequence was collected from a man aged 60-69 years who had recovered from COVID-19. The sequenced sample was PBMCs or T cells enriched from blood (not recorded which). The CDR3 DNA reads TGTGCCAGCGGGGACAGGGGGTTCCAAGAGACCCAGTACTTC. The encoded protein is CASGDRGFQETQYF.